The following is a TCR beta chain sequence with its context. Its cognate antigen is unknown. Being one base from a much bigger clone, this may be a read error. Per individual sample, total RNA of at least 5.5 micrograms was extracted. This specimen comes from a study of blood T cells in healthy people across ages. Findings and limits, study-wide: Versus aged donors, long-lived donors had higher diversity and more naive CD4+ cells.

The use of a sample-barcoded 5' primer and a J-beta primer mix characterized a second PCR of about 6 to 11 cycles. Every cDNA was tagged by a template-switch adaptor with 12 random nucleotides. TCRdb itself ran the 5' RACE reads through MiXCR, one entry per CDR3 protein. This sample has approximately 810,000 distinct CDR3 sequences, with 29% found just once. V lost 4 bases and J 2 bases, leaving 15 bases between the germline ends. Germline values: CDR1 DFQATT, CDR2 SNEGSKA (reference sequence). The length of the CDR3 is 15 residues. The sequencing input was blood. The chain couples TRBV20-1 to TRBJ1-5; D call uncertain. The sequence was collected from a woman aged 80 or over in good health. CDR3 residues: CSAIPSFGGNQPQHF. The CDR3 bases are TGCAGTGCTATCCCCTCCTTCGGGGGCAATCAGCCCCAGCATTTT.